This T cell receptor beta chain was found in a study of OX40 agonist ivuxolimab in advanced cancers. Background on the study: Ivuxolimab, an agonistic anti-OX40 (CD134) antibody, was given to patients. Three patients showed partial responses: one hepatocellular carcinoma and two cutaneous melanoma cases.

Here immunoSEQ multiplex PCR was the method, and the copy in TCRdb shows in-frame clones only, minus some. Seen here are about 14,000 clones, roughly 87% observed once, and the top ten hold about 68%. Germline V CDR1 and CDR2: SGDLS, YYNGEE. The CDR3 is 14 residues long. V dropped 7 bases and J dropped 1 base, with 14 bases sitting between them. J is TRBJ2-5 and V is TRBV9, with a weak D call TRBD2 (6 bases). The source of this sequence is an adult with an advanced solid tumor such as melanoma, head and neck, liver or kidney cancer. The sample here was CD4+ or CD8+ T cells sorted from blood, taken in a trial of the OX40 agonist ivuxolimab. The CDR3 is CASGGTSPQETQYF. As DNA, the CDR3 is TGTGCCAGCGGGGGGACTTCACCCCAAGAGACCCAGTACTTC.